This T cell receptor beta chain derives from a study of response to subunit inactivated influenza vaccine. Study outcomes and limitations: It was the authors' suggestion that each seasonal influenza vaccination recruits few new T cells.

Germline V gives CDR1 SGHRS, CDR2 YFSETQ. Trimming shortened V by 4 bases and J by 10 bases, and 15 bases separated the two germline ends. The CDR3 totals 12 residues. TCRdb redid the calling of the RT-PCR reads with MiXCR, one entry per CDR3 protein. Among around 540,000 distinct CDR3 sequences listed, about 10% were seen once. In its sample, this clonotype was seen many times. Its antigen is not known. The material sequenced was PBMCs from blood, taken on the day of vaccination. The source of this sequence is a man aged 45-65 years who received an inactivated influenza vaccine. The chain employs TRBV5-1 and TRBJ2-7; tentative D call: TRBD1 (6 bases). The CDR3 protein is CASSPNRDKQYF. The CDR3 DNA is TGCGCCAGCAGCCCAAACCGGGACAAACAGTACTTC.